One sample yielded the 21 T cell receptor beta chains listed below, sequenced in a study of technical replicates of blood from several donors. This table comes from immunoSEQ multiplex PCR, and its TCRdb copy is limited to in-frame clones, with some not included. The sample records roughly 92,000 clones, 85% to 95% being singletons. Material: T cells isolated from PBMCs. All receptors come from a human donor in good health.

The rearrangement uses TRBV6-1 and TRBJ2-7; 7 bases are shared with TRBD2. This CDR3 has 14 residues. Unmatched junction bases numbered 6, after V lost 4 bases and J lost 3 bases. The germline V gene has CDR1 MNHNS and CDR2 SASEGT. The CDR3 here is CASSALAENYEQYF. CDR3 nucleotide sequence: TGTGCCAGCAGTGCCCTAGCGGAAAACTACGAGCAGTACTTC.

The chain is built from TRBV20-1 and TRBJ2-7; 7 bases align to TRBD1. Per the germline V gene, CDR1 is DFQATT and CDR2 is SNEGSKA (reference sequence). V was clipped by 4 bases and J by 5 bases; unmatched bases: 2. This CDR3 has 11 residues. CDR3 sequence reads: CSATTGDEQYF. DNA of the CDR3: TGCAGTGCTACAACAGGGGACGAGCAGTACTTC.

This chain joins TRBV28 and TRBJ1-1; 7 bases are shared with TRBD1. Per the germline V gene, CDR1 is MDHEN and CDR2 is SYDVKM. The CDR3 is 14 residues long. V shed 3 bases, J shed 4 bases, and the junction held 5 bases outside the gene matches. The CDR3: CASSFHRGGTEAFF. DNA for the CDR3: TGTGCCAGCAGTTTCCACAGGGGAGGCACTGAAGCTTTCTTT. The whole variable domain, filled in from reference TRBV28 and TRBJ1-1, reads DVKVTQSSRYLVKRTGEKVFLECVQDMDHENMFWYRQDPGLGLRLIYFSYDVKMKEKGDIPEGYSVSREKKERFSLILESASTNQTSMYLCASSFHRGGTEAFFGQGTRLTVV.

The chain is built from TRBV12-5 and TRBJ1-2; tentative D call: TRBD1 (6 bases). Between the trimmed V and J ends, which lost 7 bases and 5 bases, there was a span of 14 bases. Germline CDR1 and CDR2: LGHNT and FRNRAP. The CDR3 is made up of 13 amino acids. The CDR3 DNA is TGTGCTAGTGACCGGGGGGGCCTATATGGCTACACCTTC. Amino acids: CASDRGGLYGYTF.

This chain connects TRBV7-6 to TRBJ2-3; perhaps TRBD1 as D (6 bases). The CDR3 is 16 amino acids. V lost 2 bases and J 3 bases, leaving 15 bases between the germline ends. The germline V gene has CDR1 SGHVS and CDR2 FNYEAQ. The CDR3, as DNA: TGTGCCAGCAGCTTACAGACAGGATTGGTTACAGATACGCAGTATTTT. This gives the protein CASSLQTGLVTDTQYF.

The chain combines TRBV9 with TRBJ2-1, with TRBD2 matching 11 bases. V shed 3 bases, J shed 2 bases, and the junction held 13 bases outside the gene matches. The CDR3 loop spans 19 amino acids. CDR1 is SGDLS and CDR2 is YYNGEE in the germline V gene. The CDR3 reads CASSGITGKLAGAYNEQFF. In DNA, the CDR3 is TGTGCCAGCAGCGGGATAACCGGAAAACTAGCGGGGGCCTACAATGAGCAGTTCTTC.

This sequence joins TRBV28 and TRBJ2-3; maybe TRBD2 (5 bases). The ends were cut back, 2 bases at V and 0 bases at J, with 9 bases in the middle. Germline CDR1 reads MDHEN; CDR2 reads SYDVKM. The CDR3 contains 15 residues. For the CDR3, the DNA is TGTGCCAGCAGTTTAGGAGGAGAAAGCACAGATACGCAGTATTTT. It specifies CASSLGGESTDTQYF.

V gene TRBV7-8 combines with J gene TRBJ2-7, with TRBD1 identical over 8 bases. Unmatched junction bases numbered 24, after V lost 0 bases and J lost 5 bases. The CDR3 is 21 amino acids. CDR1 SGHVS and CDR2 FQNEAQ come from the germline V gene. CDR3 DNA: TGTGCCAGCAGCTTAGCGCTTGCCAGGGGGCGGTCTACGGCTAGCGACCACGAGCAGTACTTC. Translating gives CASSLALARGRSTASDHEQYF.

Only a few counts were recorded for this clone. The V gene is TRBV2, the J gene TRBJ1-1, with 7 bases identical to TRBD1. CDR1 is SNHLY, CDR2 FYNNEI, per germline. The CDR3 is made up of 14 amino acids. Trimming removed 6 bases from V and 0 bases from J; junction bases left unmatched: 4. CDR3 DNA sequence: TGTGCCAGCAGGACAGGGATTTTGAACACTGAAGCTTTCTTT. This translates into CASRTGILNTEAFF.

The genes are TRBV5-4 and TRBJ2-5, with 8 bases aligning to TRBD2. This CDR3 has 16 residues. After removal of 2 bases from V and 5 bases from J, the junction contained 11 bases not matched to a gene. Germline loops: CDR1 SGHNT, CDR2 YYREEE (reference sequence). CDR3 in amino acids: CASSFALAGLVETQYF. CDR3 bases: TGTGCCAGCAGCTTTGCTCTAGCGGGTTTGGTGGAGACCCAGTACTTC.

The CDR3 sequence is CAIRDVSATYEQYF. The CDR3 DNA is TGTGCCATCAGGGATGTTAGCGCCACCTACGAGCAGTACTTC. This rearrangement joins TRBV10-3 to TRBJ2-7, with D possibly being TRBD2 (5 bases). Trimming removed 6 bases at V and 2 bases at J, with 14 bases between. The CDR3 runs 14 residues. CDR1 and CDR2 (germline): ENHRY, SYGVKD.

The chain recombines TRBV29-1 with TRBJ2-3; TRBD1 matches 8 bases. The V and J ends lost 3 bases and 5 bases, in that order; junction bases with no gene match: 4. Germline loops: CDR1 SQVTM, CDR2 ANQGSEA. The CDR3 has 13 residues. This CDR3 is CSVDGQGGDTQYF. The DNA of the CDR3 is TGCAGCGTTGATGGACAGGGCGGAGATACGCAGTATTTT.

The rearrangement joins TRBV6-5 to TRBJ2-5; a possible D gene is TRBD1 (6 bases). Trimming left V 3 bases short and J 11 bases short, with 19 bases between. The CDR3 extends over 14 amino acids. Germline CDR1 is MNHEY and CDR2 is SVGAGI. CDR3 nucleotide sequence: TGTGCCAGCAGTTATAACAGGGTCCTGGGGGAGCAGTACTTC. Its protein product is CASSYNRVLGEQYF.

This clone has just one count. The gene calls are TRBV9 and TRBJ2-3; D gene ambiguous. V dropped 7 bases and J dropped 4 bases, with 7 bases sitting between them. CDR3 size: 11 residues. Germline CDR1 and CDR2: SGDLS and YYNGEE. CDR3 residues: CASAVSDTQYF. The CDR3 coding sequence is TGTGCCAGCGCGGTTTCAGATACGCAGTATTTT.

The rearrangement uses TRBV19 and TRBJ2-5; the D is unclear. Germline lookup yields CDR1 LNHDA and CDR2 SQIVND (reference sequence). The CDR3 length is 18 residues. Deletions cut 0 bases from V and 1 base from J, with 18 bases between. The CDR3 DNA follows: TGTGCCAGTAGTATAGAGCAGTTAGGCCCGGGTCTCCAAGAGACCCAGTACTTC. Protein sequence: CASSIEQLGPGLQETQYF.

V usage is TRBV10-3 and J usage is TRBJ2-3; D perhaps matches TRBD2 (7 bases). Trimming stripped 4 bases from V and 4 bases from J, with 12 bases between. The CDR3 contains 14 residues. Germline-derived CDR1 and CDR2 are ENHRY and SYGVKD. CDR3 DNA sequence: TGTGCCATCAGTGGGGGGCTAGCGGCAGATACGCAGTATTTT. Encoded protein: CAISGGLAADTQYF.

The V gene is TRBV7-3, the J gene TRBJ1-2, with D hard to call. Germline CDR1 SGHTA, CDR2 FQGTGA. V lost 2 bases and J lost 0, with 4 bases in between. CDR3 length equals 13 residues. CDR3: CASSLEANYGYTF. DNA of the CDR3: TGTGCCAGCAGCTTAGAGGCTAACTATGGCTACACCTTC.

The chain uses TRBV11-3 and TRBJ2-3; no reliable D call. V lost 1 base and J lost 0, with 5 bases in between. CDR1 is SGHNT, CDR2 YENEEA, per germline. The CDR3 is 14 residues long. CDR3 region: CASSLASSTDTQYF. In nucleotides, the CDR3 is TGTGCCAGCAGCTTAGCGTCTAGCACAGATACGCAGTATTTT.

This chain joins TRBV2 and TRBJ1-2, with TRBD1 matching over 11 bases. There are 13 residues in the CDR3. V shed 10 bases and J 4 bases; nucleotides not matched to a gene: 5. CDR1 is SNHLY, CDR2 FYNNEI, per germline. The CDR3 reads CATGQGAVYGYTF. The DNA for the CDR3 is TGTGCCACTGGACAGGGGGCAGTCTATGGCTACACCTTC.

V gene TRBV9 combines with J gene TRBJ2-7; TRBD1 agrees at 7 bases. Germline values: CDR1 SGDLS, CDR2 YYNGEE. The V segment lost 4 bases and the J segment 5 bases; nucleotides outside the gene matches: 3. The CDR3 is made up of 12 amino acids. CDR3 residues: CASSTGANEQYF. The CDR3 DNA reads TGTGCCAGCAGCACAGGGGCCAACGAGCAGTACTTC.

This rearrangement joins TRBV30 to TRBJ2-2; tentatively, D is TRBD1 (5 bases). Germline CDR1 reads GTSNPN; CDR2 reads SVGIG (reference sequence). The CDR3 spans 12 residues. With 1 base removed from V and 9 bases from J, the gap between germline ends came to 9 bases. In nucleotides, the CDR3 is TGTGCCTGGAGTGCGCAGGGCTGGGAGCTGTTTTTT. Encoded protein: CAWSAQGWELFF.